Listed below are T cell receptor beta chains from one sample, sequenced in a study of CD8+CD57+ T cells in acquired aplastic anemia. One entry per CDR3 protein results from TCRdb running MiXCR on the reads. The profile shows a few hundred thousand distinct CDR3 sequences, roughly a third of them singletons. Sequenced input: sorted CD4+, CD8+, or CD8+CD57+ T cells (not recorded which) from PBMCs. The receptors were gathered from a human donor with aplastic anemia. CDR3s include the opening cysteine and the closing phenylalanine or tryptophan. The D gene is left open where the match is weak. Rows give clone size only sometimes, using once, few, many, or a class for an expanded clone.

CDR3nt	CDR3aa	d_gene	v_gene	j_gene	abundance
TGTGCCAGCAGCCAATATAGGGACAGTCACTATGGCTACACCTTC	CASSQYRDSHYGYTF	TRBD1	TRBV3-1	TRBJ1-2	few
TGTGCCAGTAGTACAGGACAGGGGGCATATGGCTACACCTTC	CASSTGQGAYGYTF	TRBD1	TRBV19	TRBJ1-2	many
TGTGCCAGTAGTCCGGGACAGGGTTATACAGATACGCAGTATTTT	CASSPGQGYTDTQYF	TRBD1	TRBV19	TRBJ2-3	few
TGTGCCAGCAGATCAGCGGGGGGAGCAGATACGCAGTATTTT	CASRSAGGADTQYF	TRBD2	TRBV5-5	TRBJ2-3	few
TGTGCCAGCAGTTATACCGGGGCCCAGAGCACTGAAGCTTTCTTT	CASSYTGAQSTEAFF	-	TRBV7-9	TRBJ1-1	few
TGTGCCAGCAAAAGGGACAGTCAGGACTATCAGCAGTTCTTC	CASKRDSQDYQQFF	-	TRBV2	TRBJ2-1	-
TGTGCCAGTAGTATCGGACAGGGGCAGTCCTATGGCTACACCTTC	CASSIGQGQSYGYTF	TRBD1	TRBV19	TRBJ1-2	many
TGTGCCATCACCCCCGTGGAGGGCAACTATGGCTACACCTTC	CAITPVEGNYGYTF	-	TRBV10-3	TRBJ1-2	-
TGTGCTAGCAGCTTATGGGGCAGGGGCGATAAAGGGGTGCAGTACTTC	CASSLWGRGDKGVQYF	-	TRBV7-7	TRBJ2-7	-
TGTGCCAGCAGCTTGAGACAGGTACAAGAGACCCAGTACTTC	CASSLRQVQETQYF	-	TRBV11-2	TRBJ2-5	-
TGTGCCAGCACCCTCGGATCGGGCGATGAGCAGTTCTTC	CASTLGSGDEQFF	-	TRBV25-1	TRBJ2-1	-
TGTGCCAGCAGATCCACCAATGGGACGCCTTTCTTT	CASRSTNGTPFF	-	TRBV7-2	TRBJ1-1	-
TGTGCCATCAGTGAGTCATGGAGGGATGACGACGAGCAGTACTTC	CAISESWRDDDEQYF	-	TRBV10-3	TRBJ2-7	many
TGCGCCAGCAGTACATCGAACGGGGCCCAGTACTTC	CASSTSNGAQYF	-	TRBV10-1	TRBJ2-5	many
TGCAGTGCTAGAGAAGGGGAGACCCAGTACTTC	CSAREGETQYF	-	TRBV20-1	TRBJ2-5	few
TGTGCCATCAGTTCAGGGGGCCTCAACTATGGCTACACCTTC	CAISSGGLNYGYTF	TRBD1	TRBV10-3	TRBJ1-2	once
TGCAGTGCTAGAGAAGCCAGCTCTGGAAACACCATATATTTT	CSAREASSGNTIYF	-	TRBV20-1	TRBJ1-3	many
TGTGCCAGCAGCTTGGGGGAGCGTGAAAAACTGTTTTTT	CASSLGEREKLFF	-	TRBV5-5	TRBJ1-4	-
TGTGCCAGCAGTAACAGGGGTACCGGAAACACCATATATTTT	CASSNRGTGNTIYF	TRBD1	TRBV12-3/TRBV12-4	TRBJ1-3	-
TGTGCCAGCAGCCAAATATCCTACGAGCAGTACTTC	CASSQISYEQYF	-	TRBV3-1	TRBJ2-7	-
TGTGCCAGCAGCGTGGCGGCGGGAGGGATCTACGAGCAGTACTTC	CASSVAAGGIYEQYF	TRBD2	TRBV9	TRBJ2-7	many
TGTGCCGGCAGCACAGCAATGAACACTGAAGCTTTCTTT	CAGSTAMNTEAFF	-	TRBV24-1	TRBJ1-1	-
TGTGCCAGCAGCGTAGGTGAGAGCTCCTACAATGAGCAGTTCTTC	CASSVGESSYNEQFF	-	TRBV9	TRBJ2-1	many
TGCAGTGCTAGTACTAGCGGGAGACGCAACGAGCAGTACTTC	CSASTSGRRNEQYF	TRBD2	TRBV20-1	TRBJ2-7	few
TGTGCCAGCAGCTACAGTGGGTACGGAAGCAATCAGCCCCAGCATTTT	CASSYSGYGSNQPQHF	-	TRBV5-5	TRBJ1-5	-
TGTGCCACCAGCAGCTTAATTCTAGGGACAGGGCTTACGAATTCACCCCTCCACTTT	CATSSLILGTGLTNSPLHF	TRBD1	TRBV15	TRBJ1-6	-
TGCAGTGCCAAGACTAGCGGGGGCTATGAGCAGTTCTTC	CSAKTSGGYEQFF	TRBD2	TRBV20-1	TRBJ2-1	-
TGTGCCAGTAAGGAGGGCCCAAACTATGGCTACACCTTC	CASKEGPNYGYTF	-	TRBV19	TRBJ1-2	-
TGTGCCAGCAACGACCTAAACGAGTGGGGTACGCAGTATTTT	CASNDLNEWGTQYF	-	TRBV11-2	TRBJ2-3	-
TGCGCCAGCAGCTTGGACAGGGACGGAAACACCATATATTTT	CASSLDRDGNTIYF	-	TRBV5-1	TRBJ1-3	-
TGTGCCAGCAGCTTGGGAGATCAGCCCCTGCATTTT	CASSLGDQPLHF	-	TRBV7-2	TRBJ1-5	-
TGTGCCAGTAGTACAACAGTCAATGAGCAGCTCTTC	CASSTTVNEQLF	-	TRBV19	TRBJ2-1	-
TGCAGCGTCAGACGGGAAACCAACACTGAAGCTTTCTTT	CSVRRETNTEAFF	-	TRBV29-1	TRBJ1-1	many
TGCAGCTTGGCCCCCGGACAGGGCTACGAGCAGTACTTC	CSLAPGQGYEQYF	TRBD1	TRBV29-1	TRBJ2-7	-
TGTGCCAGCAGCTTGTACAGGACATCCTACGAGCAGTACTTC	CASSLYRTSYEQYF	-	TRBV7-2	TRBJ2-7	-
TGCAGTGCTAGTCGGGACAGGGATCGAGCTAACTATGGCTACACCTTC	CSASRDRDRANYGYTF	TRBD1	TRBV20-1	TRBJ1-2	many
TGTGCCATCAGTGAGTCTGTCCAAAACACTGAAGCTTTCTTT	CAISESVQNTEAFF	-	TRBV10-3	TRBJ1-1	many
TGCGCCAGCAGCTTGGATACCGGGACAGTTTTAAGCTCCTATAATTCACCCCTCCACTTT	CASSLDTGTVLSSYNSPLHF	TRBD1	TRBV5-1	TRBJ1-6	-
TGCAGTGCTAGACCAGGGAACGGGGAGCTGTTTTTT	CSARPGNGELFF	-	TRBV20-1	TRBJ2-2	-
TGTGCCAGCAGCCTGTCCGCCGGGGGGGAGCAGTACTTC	CASSLSAGGEQYF	TRBD2	TRBV10-2	TRBJ2-7	-
TGTGCCAGCAGTGAGTTGGCAGGGGTCCGCACAGATACGCAGTATTTT	CASSELAGVRTDTQYF	-	TRBV2	TRBJ2-3	many
TGTGCCAGTAGTATCTCCCACGGCCCGGGACAGGGGACCTACGAGCAGTACTTC	CASSISHGPGQGTYEQYF	TRBD1	TRBV19	TRBJ2-7	many
TGTGCCAGCAGCTTCACGCCGTCGGGGGCTGGAAACACCATATATTTT	CASSFTPSGAGNTIYF	-	TRBV11-2	TRBJ1-3	few
TGTGCCAGCAGGGGGGCTCAGACCCAGTACTTC	CASRGAQTQYF	-	TRBV24-1	TRBJ2-5	few
TGCAGTGCTAGTTTGGGCAGGGATGGCTACACCTTC	CSASLGRDGYTF	-	TRBV20-1	TRBJ1-2	many
TGTGCCAGCTGCGGGGGGGCTAACTTAAATGAGCAGTTCTTC	CASCGGANLNEQFF	TRBD2	TRBV2	TRBJ2-1	-
TGTGCCTGGAGTGTATTCGAGAAAAATGAAAAACTGTTTTTT	CAWSVFEKNEKLFF	-	TRBV30	TRBJ1-4	-
TGCAGTGCTCCGCCCCCGGGGTTTGCAGATACGCAGTATTTT	CSAPPPGFADTQYF	-	TRBV20-1	TRBJ2-3	-
TGCGCCAGCACCCTGGGGACTAGCGGCACAGATACGCAGTATTTT	CASTLGTSGTDTQYF	TRBD2	TRBV5-1	TRBJ2-3	-
TGTGCCAGCACTCTTAGCGGGAGGGAGGTCGGGAATGAGCAGTTCTTC	CASTLSGREVGNEQFF	TRBD2	TRBV25-1	TRBJ2-1	many
TGCGCCAGCAGTGATGAGGGCGAGGGTACTTCACCCCTCCACTTT	CASSDEGEGTSPLHF	-	TRBV10-2	TRBJ1-6	few
TGTGCCTGGAGTGACAGTCTTAATCAGCCCCAGCATTTT	CAWSDSLNQPQHF	-	TRBV30	TRBJ1-5	-
TGTGCCTCTATAAAGGCAGGAGGGGGGTACGAGCAGTACTTC	CASIKAGGGYEQYF	-	TRBV24-1	TRBJ2-7	-